This TCR beta chain was identified during a study of control samples from healthy donors and cancer patients. Only in-frame clones appear in the TCRdb table, and some are missing; sequencing was by immunoSEQ multiplex PCR. The sample has 150,000 to 200,000 clones, 85% to 95% seen once. Trimming stripped 0 bases from V and 5 bases from J, with 15 bases between. The CDR3 covers 16 residues. Germline assignment: CDR1 LGHNA and CDR2 YNFKEQ. The source material was blood. V is TRBV4-2 and J is TRBJ2-3; the D call may be TRBD1 or TRBD2 (8 bases each). The sequence came from a woman aged 55 to 70 in good health. The DNA of the CDR3 is TGTGCCAGCAGCCAAGAGAGGACAGGGACTAGAGATACGCAGTATTTT. Amino acids: CASSQERTGTRDTQYF.